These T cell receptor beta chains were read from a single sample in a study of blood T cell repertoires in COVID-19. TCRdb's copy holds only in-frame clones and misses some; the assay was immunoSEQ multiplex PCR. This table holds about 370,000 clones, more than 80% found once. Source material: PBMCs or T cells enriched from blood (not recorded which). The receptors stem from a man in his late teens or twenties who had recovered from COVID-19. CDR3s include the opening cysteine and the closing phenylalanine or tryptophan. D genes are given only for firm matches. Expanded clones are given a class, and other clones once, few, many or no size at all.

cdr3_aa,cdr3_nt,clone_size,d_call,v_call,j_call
CASTGQVAGRPNQPQHF,TGTGCCAGCACGGGACAAGTAGCGGGAAGACCCAATCAGCCCCAGCATTTT,few,.,TRBV21-1,TRBJ1-5
CAWGESYEQYF,TGTGCCTGGGGGGAGAGCTACGAGCAGTACTTC,.,.,TRBV30,TRBJ2-7
CASRSLDRGWANYGYTF,TGTGCCAGTAGGTCGTTGGACAGGGGATGGGCTAACTATGGCTACACCTTC,.,TRBD1,TRBV19,TRBJ1-2
CASSIGTGSNQPQHF,TGTGCCAGTAGTATTGGGACAGGGAGCAATCAGCCCCAGCATTTT,.,TRBD1,TRBV19,TRBJ1-5
CASGLGLAGVYEQYF,TGTGCTAGTGGTTTGGGACTAGCGGGAGTCTACGAGCAGTACTTC,.,TRBD2,TRBV12-5,TRBJ2-7
CASLPTSGRVTTYEQYF,TGTGCCAGCCTCCCGACTAGCGGGAGGGTCACTACCTACGAGCAGTACTTC,.,TRBD2,TRBV3-1/TRBV3-2,TRBJ2-7
CASSPSQGLAYTDTQYF,TGTGCCAGCAGCCCGTCCCAGGGACTAGCTTACACAGATACGCAGTATTTT,once,TRBD2,TRBV7-6,TRBJ2-3
CASSSPGLAPQGGELFF,TGCGCCAGCAGCTCGCCGGGACTAGCGCCCCAGGGCGGGGAGCTGTTTTTT,.,TRBD2,TRBV5-1,TRBJ2-2
CASAPSRNTGELFF,TGTGCCAGCGCACCTTCTAGGAACACCGGGGAGCTGTTTTTT,.,.,TRBV7-9,TRBJ2-2
CASMGETEAFF,TGTGCCAGCATGGGCGAGACTGAAGCTTTCTTT,.,.,TRBV28,TRBJ1-1
CASSAPPQGGNIQYF,TGTGCCAGCAGTGCTCCCCCCCAGGGGGGAAACATTCAGTACTTC,.,.,TRBV2,TRBJ2-4